The rows below give T cell receptor beta chains drawn from one sample of a study of Ad26.COV2.S vaccination and SARS-CoV-2 variants. The method was immunoSEQ multiplex PCR; TCRdb's version includes in-frame clones alone and lacks a portion of them. This repertoire shows about 320,000 clones, roughly 88% found once; its top ten account for approximately 5%. Material: peripheral blood, obtained in a trial of Ad26.COV2.S vaccine versus placebo. The receptors originated from a person between 18 and 59 years old who received the Ad26.COV2.S COVID-19 vaccine or a placebo. CDR3s include the opening cysteine and the closing phenylalanine or tryptophan. Each record gives: CDR3 DNA, CDR3 protein, CDR3 length, V gene, J gene, clone size, D gene. The D gene is left open where the match is weak. For some rows the clone size is stated as once, few or many, or as a class when expanded; others skip it.

cdr3_nt: TGTGCCAGCAGCTTAGGTTCTGAAGCTTTCTTT; cdr3_aa: CASSLGSEAFF; cdr3_length: 11; v_call: TRBV7-9; j_call: TRBJ1-1; clone_size: NA; d_call: NA
cdr3_nt: TGCGCCAGCAGCGACGGGAGGGCAGATACAGATACGCAGTATTTT; cdr3_aa: CASSDGRADTDTQYF; cdr3_length: 15; v_call: TRBV4-3; j_call: TRBJ2-3; clone_size: NA; d_call: TRBD2
cdr3_nt: TGTGCCAGCAGCTTAGAAGGAGGGGGGCGAGGGCAGTTCTTC; cdr3_aa: CASSLEGGGRGQFF; cdr3_length: 14; v_call: TRBV7-9; j_call: TRBJ2-1; clone_size: NA; d_call: NA
cdr3_nt: TGTGCCAGCAGTTACTCGGAGGGGGGAAACATTCAGTACTTC; cdr3_aa: CASSYSEGGNIQYF; cdr3_length: 14; v_call: TRBV6-5; j_call: TRBJ2-4; clone_size: NA; d_call: NA
cdr3_nt: TGCGCCAGCAGCCAAGAAAGGGGGCAGTCCTACGAGCAGTACTTC; cdr3_aa: CASSQERGQSYEQYF; cdr3_length: 15; v_call: TRBV4-3; j_call: TRBJ2-7; clone_size: NA; d_call: TRBD1
cdr3_nt: TGTGCCAGTAGTTCCATGGGGGCCTTGAACACTGAAGCTTTCTTT; cdr3_aa: CASSSMGALNTEAFF; cdr3_length: 15; v_call: TRBV19; j_call: TRBJ1-1; clone_size: few; d_call: NA
cdr3_nt: TGCGCCAGCTCGATAGCCGGGGACACTGAAGCTTTCTTT; cdr3_aa: CASSIAGDTEAFF; cdr3_length: 13; v_call: TRBV5-1; j_call: TRBJ1-1; clone_size: NA; d_call: NA
cdr3_nt: TGTGCCAGCAGCCCAAGCGGGGGGAACTATGGCTACACCTTC; cdr3_aa: CASSPSGGNYGYTF; cdr3_length: 14; v_call: TRBV7-2; j_call: TRBJ1-2; clone_size: NA; d_call: NA
cdr3_nt: TGCGCCAGCAGCTTGGCCGGCGGGTACACTGAAGCTTTCTTT; cdr3_aa: CASSLAGGYTEAFF; cdr3_length: 14; v_call: TRBV5-1; j_call: TRBJ1-1; clone_size: many; d_call: NA
cdr3_nt: TGTGCCACCAGCAGAGATCGTGGATCTTTGCGAGGGCCCCAGCATTTT; cdr3_aa: CATSRDRGSLRGPQHF; cdr3_length: 16; v_call: TRBV15; j_call: TRBJ1-5; clone_size: many; d_call: NA